The 3 T cell receptor beta chains below come from one sample, sequenced in a study of early T cells in non-severe SARS-CoV-2 infection. TCRdb re-called the 5' RACE reads with MiXCR, one entry per CDR3 protein. Counted here are 70,000 or so distinct CDR3 sequences, roughly 15% occurring once; the ten biggest clones make up over 11%. The specimen sequenced was whole blood. These receptors all stem from an adult who was a healthcare worker with PCR-confirmed SARS-CoV-2 infection or an uninfected control (not recorded which).

The chain has TRBV5-1 and TRBJ2-2; unclear D gene. Germline assignment: CDR1 SGHRS and CDR2 YFSETQ. V gave up 1 base and J gave up 6 bases, with 4 bases separating them. This CDR3 has 12 residues. As DNA, the CDR3 is TGCGCCAGCAGCTTGAGGCCCGGGGAGCTGTTTTTT. Amino acid sequence: CASSLRPGELFF.

This chain connects TRBV29-1 to TRBJ2-5, with 9 bases identical to TRBD1. Per the germline V gene, CDR1 is SQVTM and CDR2 is ANQGSEA. The trim removed 6 bases at V and 4 bases at J, leaving 6 bases unmatched. The length of the CDR3 is 13 residues. The CDR3 DNA reads as TGCAGCGTGGGGACAGGGTTGAGAGAGACCCAGTACTTC. Amino acid sequence: CSVGTGLRETQYF. Full variable domain (missing parts from reference TRBV29-1 and TRBJ2-5): SAVISQKPSRDICQRGTSLTIQCQVDSQVTMMFWYRQQPGQSLTLIATANQGSEATYESGFVIDKFPISRPNLTFSTLTVSNMSPEDSSIYLCSVGTGLRETQYFGPGTRLLVL.

Ten or more counts support this clonotype. The J gene is TRBJ1-1, the V gene TRBV29-1; D is uncertain. Germline-derived CDR1 and CDR2 are SQVTM and ANQGSEA. Trimming cost V 2 bases and J 0 bases, with 10 bases left between them. This CDR3 is built from 14 residues. Here the CDR3 reads CSVEQAGLNTEAFF. CDR3 in DNA: TGCAGCGTTGAACAGGCGGGATTGAACACTGAAGCTTTCTTT.